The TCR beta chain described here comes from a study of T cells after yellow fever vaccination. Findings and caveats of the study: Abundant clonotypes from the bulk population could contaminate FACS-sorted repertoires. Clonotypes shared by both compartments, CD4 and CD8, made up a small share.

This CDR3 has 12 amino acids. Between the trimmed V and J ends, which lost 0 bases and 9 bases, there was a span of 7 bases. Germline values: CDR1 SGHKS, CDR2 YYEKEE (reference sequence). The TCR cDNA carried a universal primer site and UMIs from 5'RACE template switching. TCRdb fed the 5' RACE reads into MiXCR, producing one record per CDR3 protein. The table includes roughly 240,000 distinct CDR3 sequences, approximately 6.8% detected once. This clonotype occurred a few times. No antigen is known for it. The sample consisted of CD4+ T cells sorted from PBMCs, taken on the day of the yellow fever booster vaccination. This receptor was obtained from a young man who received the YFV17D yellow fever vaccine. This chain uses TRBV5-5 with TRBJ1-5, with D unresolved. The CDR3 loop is CASSLEFGPQHF. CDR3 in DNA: TGTGCCAGCAGCTTGGAATTTGGGCCCCAGCATTTT.